Listed below are T cell receptor beta chains from one sample, sequenced in a study of T cells after yellow fever vaccination. TCRdb re-called the 5' RACE reads through MiXCR, storing one row per CDR3 protein. This table holds over 250,000 distinct CDR3 sequences, roughly 5% found once. The specimen was CD4+ T cells sorted from PBMCs, collected on the day of the yellow fever booster vaccination. These receptors were collected from a young man who received the YFV17D yellow fever vaccine. Both conserved end residues are part of each CDR3. D genes are given only for firm matches. Clone size is not always given. Where it is, it says once, few, many or a class for expanded clones.

TRBJ2-1 TRBV10-3 NA TRBD1 TGTGCCATCAGTGATAGGACAGGAAAACTGTACAATGAGCAGTTCTTC CAISDRTGKLYNEQFF
TRBJ1-2 TRBV28 NA TRBD1 TGTGCCAGCAGGGGACAGGGTTTACACACCTTC CASRGQGLHTF
TRBJ2-7 TRBV20-1 NA NA TGCAGTGCTACAGGGGTTCTGTACGAGCAGTACTTC CSATGVLYEQYF
TRBJ2-1 TRBV4-1 few TRBD2 TGCGCCAGCAGCCAAGAGAAGCGGGGGGGCCCCTACAATGAGCAGTTCTTC CASSQEKRGGPYNEQFF
TRBJ1-5 TRBV5-1 many NA TGCGCCAGCAGCTTGGGTCCTAGCAATCAGCCCCAGCATTTT CASSLGPSNQPQHF
TRBJ1-1 TRBV4-3 few NA TGCGCCAGCAGCCAAGATTCCGCTAGGCGGACTGAAGCTTTCTTT CASSQDSARRTEAFF
TRBJ1-2 TRBV20-1 few NA TGCAGTGCTGACAGCGGGGCACGGTATGGCTACACCTTC CSADSGARYGYTF
TRBJ2-2 TRBV29-1 many NA TGCAGCGTTGCCCCGGATGGTGCCGGGGAGCTGTTTTTT CSVAPDGAGELFF
TRBJ2-7 TRBV6-1 many TRBD2 TGTGCCAGCATGAGGCAGCGGGGCTATAGGTACGAGCAGTACTTC CASMRQRGYRYEQYF
TRBJ2-4 TRBV12-3/TRBV12-4 many NA TGTGCCAGCAGTCTCCCGACAGCCAAAAACATTCAGTACTTC CASSLPTAKNIQYF
TRBJ1-5 TRBV18 NA NA TGTGCCAGCTCCCCGTTGTCGGGTAGCAATCAGCCCCAGCATTTT CASSPLSGSNQPQHF
TRBJ2-5 TRBV5-1 many NA TGCGCCAGCTCTTTAAAAACAGGGTTAGAGACCCAGTACTTC CASSLKTGLETQYF
TRBJ1-2 TRBV10-2 NA NA TGCGCCAGCAGTGATCAGGGCAGGGTTTTAAATGGCTACACCTTC CASSDQGRVLNGYTF
TRBJ2-7 TRBV9 few TRBD1 TGTGCCAGCAGCAGGACAGGGGGCCACTACGAGCAGTACTTC CASSRTGGHYEQYF
TRBJ1-1 TRBV5-5 NA NA TGTGCCAGCAGCCCCCGTATGTCGAACACTGAAGCTTTCTTT CASSPRMSNTEAFF
TRBJ1-1 TRBV7-6 NA NA TGTGCCAGCAGTCTGTCAGGGAGCACTGAAGCTTTCTTT CASSLSGSTEAFF
TRBJ1-1 TRBV3-1 many NA TGTGCCAGCAGACGGGACCAGAGCGCCGCTTTCTTT CASRRDQSAAFF
TRBJ1-3 TRBV3-1 NA NA TGTGCCAGCGGATGGGGCGACCCTGGAAACACCATATATTTT CASGWGDPGNTIYF
TRBJ1-1 TRBV6-5 few TRBD1 TGTGCCAGCAGTATTCGACAGGGGGCAGGGACTGAAGCTTTCTTT CASSIRQGAGTEAFF
TRBJ1-2 TRBV12-3/TRBV12-4 NA TRBD1 TGTGCCAGCAGACCGGGACAGGCCTATGGCTACACCTTC CASRPGQAYGYTF
TRBJ2-3 TRBV20-1 many NA TGCAGTGCTAACAGGGCTGATACGCAGTATTTT CSANRADTQYF
TRBJ1-4 TRBV12-3/TRBV12-4 many NA TGTGCCAGCAGTCCGGGACATGGGGAAAAACTGTTTTTT CASSPGHGEKLFF
TRBJ2-5 TRBV15 few NA TGTGCCACCAGCAGAGATTATGTGCAAGAGACCCAGTACTTC CATSRDYVQETQYF
TRBJ1-4 TRBV4-1 few TRBD1 TGCGCCAGCAGCCAAGTGGGGACAGACGAAAAACTGTTTTTT CASSQVGTDEKLFF
TRBJ2-5 TRBV5-1 many NA TGCGCCACCGCACAGGGAGCCCAAGAGACCCAGTACTTC CATAQGAQETQYF